This T cell receptor beta chain originates from a study of shared clonotypes between healthy human individuals (TCRdb year 2020). The study in broad terms: The cohort included three men and two women between 18 and 49 years of age. For each donor, CD4 naive and CD4 memory were each run on three plates, CD8 naive on two plates, and CD8 memory on one plate. To estimate repertoire size and how much clonotypes are shared between individuals, the study performed deep sequencing of blood TCR repertoires from roughly five healthy adults. Different laboratories and diverse techniques were used to prepare libraries and sequence TCR repertoires, to increase sequencing depth and limit assay-specific biases. Between about 0.9 and 10 billion PBMCs per donor were obtained by leukapheresis. General study outcomes and caveats: Only blood was sampled, and tissue TCR repertoires likely differ from those in blood. Because the study included only a small number of donors, the genetic and exposure-history diversity represented was limited. Compared with non-shared clonotypes, clonotypes shared by all four sorted-subset donors had higher generation probabilities. Pairwise subsampling indicated that sequencing depth was expected to affect the degree of clonotype sharing among donors. Larger estimated clonotype richness was generally found for naive subsets than for memory subsets. Across a few donors, roughly 5.4% of naive CD4, roughly 3.8% of naive CD8, around 2.5% of memory CD4, and about 0.4% of memory CD8 clonotypes were shared. Rarefaction of sorted-subset datasets indicated incomplete sequencing despite the large sequencing depth.

CD8 naive samples were obtained by positive selection for CCR7 among CD45RO-negative cells, yielding a CD45RA+CCR7+ population from which TemRA cells were excluded. The donors were healthy, HIV-negative adults with no recently reported acute infections or vaccinations. Every donor was a Caucasian adult residing in Nashville, Tennessee, USA. Blood was collected by leukapheresis, and PBMCs were isolated by Ficoll-Histopaque density gradient centrifugation and then cryopreserved in liquid nitrogen vapor phase. Analytical flow cytometry was used to check the purity and quantity of every magnetically sorted T cell population. Genomic DNA was isolated from every sorted fraction and measured by UV absorbance on a Nanodrop 2000c. Measured from the cysteine to the phenylalanine, the CDR3 is 16 residues long. Only the CDR3 part of the read is kept: 48 bases, read in frame from the first base. CDR1 and CDR2 were assigned from the germline V gene as KGHSH and LQKENI. Compared with germline, V lacks 6 bases and J lacks 5 bases; bases without a gene match: 10.

TCR CDR3 regions were amplified from genomic DNA by multiplex PCR using the deep immunoSEQ assay. Extracted genomic DNA from each cell subset was distributed evenly across all wells of several immunoSEQ 96-well plates, and each plate was treated as a replicate. For sorted subsets, each replicate PCR was loaded with about 0.2 ug genomic DNA, equivalent to some 31,000 T cell genomes. Purified libraries were quantified with a Qubit 3.0 fluorometer, sized on a Bioanalyzer 2100, and re-quantified with the KAPA Library Quantification kit. Each immunoSEQ 96-well plate was sequenced on its own single-read 150-cycle Illumina NextSeq 550 flow cell. Per the authors' processing: Because only junctional sequences without quality scores were contained in the immunoSEQ output, filtering matching that applied to full-length reads could not be performed. Sequences were annotated with PyIR, a Python wrapper for IgBLAST v1.9, using IMGT germline references to assign V/J genes and CDR3. Reads with weak V/J assignments (E-value above 1e-6), missing CDR3, stop codons, out-of-frame junctions, or ambiguous translated residues were removed. V3J clonotypes were defined as sequences sharing an identical inferred V gene, J gene, and CDR3 amino acid sequence. Percentage overlap between repertoires was calculated by dividing the number of shared unique clonotypes by the size of the smaller repertoire. Three approaches were used to assess repertoire richness: RTK rarefaction, the Chao1 estimator, and Recon v2.1 estimates of unobserved clonotypes. Generation probabilities were computed with OLGA for all TCRbeta clonotypes obtained by the gDNA method from several donors. TCRdb stores this immuneACCESS table with in-frame sequences only. Part of the clones is absent; in the studies checked, under half of the shortfall reflects unresolved V genes, and no reason is known for the rest. V, J and clone size are those of that table, while D and trimming were read from the DNA. The sample records about 580,000 clones, more than 95% of which are singletons. Approximately 0.3% of the sample rests with the top ten.

In regard to this clone: Its antigen target is currently unknown. It has no much larger one-base neighbor in the sample; base qualities were not kept.

The receptor was derived from a man aged 30-40 years in good health. Rearrangement joined TRBV18 to TRBJ2-7; 13 central nucleotides agree with TRBD2. Sequenced material: naive CD8+ T cells sorted from blood. The cell subset or site tag for this specimen amounts to: CD45RA+CCR7+. The CDR3 is CASSQTSGRSVDEQYF. The nucleotide sequence reads as follows: TGTGCCAGCTCCCAGACTAGCGGGAGGTCCGTGGACGAGCAGTACTTC.